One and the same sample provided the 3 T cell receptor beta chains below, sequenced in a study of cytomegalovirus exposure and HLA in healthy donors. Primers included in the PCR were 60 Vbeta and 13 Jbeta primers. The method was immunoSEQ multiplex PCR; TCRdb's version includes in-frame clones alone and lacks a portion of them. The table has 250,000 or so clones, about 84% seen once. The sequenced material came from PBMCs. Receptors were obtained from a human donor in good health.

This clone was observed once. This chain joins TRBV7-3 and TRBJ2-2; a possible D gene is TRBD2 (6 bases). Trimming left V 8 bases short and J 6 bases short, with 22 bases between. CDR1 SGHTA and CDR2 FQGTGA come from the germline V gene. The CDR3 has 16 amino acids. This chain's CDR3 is CASGPAGGRLAGELFF. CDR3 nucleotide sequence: TGTGCCAGCGGGCCCGCTGGGGGGAGGTTGGCCGGGGAGCTGTTTTTT.

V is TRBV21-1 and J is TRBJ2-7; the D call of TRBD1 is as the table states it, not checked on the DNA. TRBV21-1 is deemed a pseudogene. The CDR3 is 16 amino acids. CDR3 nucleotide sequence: TGTGCCAGCAGCAAACTTGGCGGACACCCTCTGTACGAGCAGTACTTC. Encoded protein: CASSKLGGHPLYEQYF.

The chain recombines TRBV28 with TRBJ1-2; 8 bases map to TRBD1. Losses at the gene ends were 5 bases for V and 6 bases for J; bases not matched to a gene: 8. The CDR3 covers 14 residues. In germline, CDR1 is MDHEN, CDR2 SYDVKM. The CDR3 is CASSPRTGWDGYTF. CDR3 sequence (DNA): TGTGCCAGCAGTCCCCGGACAGGGTGGGATGGCTACACCTTC.